What follows is one T cell receptor beta chain and its context. The antigen is not known. Researchers prepared the TRB cDNA libraries using 5' RACE with UMI labels. TCRdb re-called the 5' RACE reads; one entry per CDR3 protein, DNA not given. The sample holds some 53,000 distinct CDR3 sequences. This sample was taken from a study of CXCR3-negative and CXCR3-positive naive CD8 T cells. General observations from the study: With respect to TRBV-TRBJ usage, naive CXCR3-negative and CXCR3-positive cells were similar; memory differed. When CXCR3-positive naive cells were set against CXCR3-negative naive cells, the former had more hydrophobic TRB CDR3s. Fresh PBMCs served for most assays, and CXCR3 expression fell partially after cryopreservation.

Germline CDR1 and CDR2: LNHDA and SQIVND (reference sequence). This CDR3 comprises 13 residues. Input material: naive CXCR3+ CD8+ T cells from blood. Subset in this sample: CD45RO-CCR7+CD27+CD95- naive CD8+ T cells expressing CXCR3 (TNR3+). The rearrangement uses TRBV19 and TRBJ2-7. This TCR was recovered from a human donor in good health. Some clones in this sample may be carry-over from other donors' samples. CDR3: CASSLQGFYEQYF.